The T cell receptor beta chain under discussion was sequenced for a study of PD-L1 blockade in urothelial cancer. Study information: Prior chemotherapy regimens per patient numbered 0 to 3.

This clone was recorded only once. The antigen is not known. Regarding the study as a whole: In blood at 3 weeks, tumor-associated clones expanded more among patients with durable benefit.

As to time point: peripheral blood 6 weeks after treatment start. Sequencing used immunoSEQ multiplex PCR; TCRdb keeps in-frame clones, though not all of them. The profile shows some 41,000 clones, roughly 85% of them singletons. The V gene's germline CDR1 is SGHDT and CDR2 YYEEEE. The CDR3 has 15 residues. V shed 0 bases, J shed 5 bases, and the junction held 6 bases outside the gene matches. The material was PBMCs, obtained around atezolizumab (anti-PD-L1) treatment. The V and J genes are TRBV5-6 and TRBJ2-7; TRBD2 agrees at 9 bases. The source is a man aged 70 or older with urothelial cancer. CDR3 sequence: CASSLAAGGLHEQYF. The DNA of the CDR3 is TGTGCCAGCAGCTTGGCGGCGGGAGGGCTCCACGAGCAGTACTTC.